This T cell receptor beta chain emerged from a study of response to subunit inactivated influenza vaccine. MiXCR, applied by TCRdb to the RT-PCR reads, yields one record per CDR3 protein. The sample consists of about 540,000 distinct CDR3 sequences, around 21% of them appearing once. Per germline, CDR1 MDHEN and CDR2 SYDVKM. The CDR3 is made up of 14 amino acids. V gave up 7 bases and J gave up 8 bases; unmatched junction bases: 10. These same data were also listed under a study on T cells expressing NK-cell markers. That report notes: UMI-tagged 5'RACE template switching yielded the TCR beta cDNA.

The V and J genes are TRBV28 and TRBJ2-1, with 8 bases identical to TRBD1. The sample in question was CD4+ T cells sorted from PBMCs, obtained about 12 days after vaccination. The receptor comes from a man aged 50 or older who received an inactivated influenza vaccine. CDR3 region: CASIRDRLFHEQFF. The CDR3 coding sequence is TGTGCCAGCATCCGGGACAGGCTCTTCCATGAGCAGTTCTTC.